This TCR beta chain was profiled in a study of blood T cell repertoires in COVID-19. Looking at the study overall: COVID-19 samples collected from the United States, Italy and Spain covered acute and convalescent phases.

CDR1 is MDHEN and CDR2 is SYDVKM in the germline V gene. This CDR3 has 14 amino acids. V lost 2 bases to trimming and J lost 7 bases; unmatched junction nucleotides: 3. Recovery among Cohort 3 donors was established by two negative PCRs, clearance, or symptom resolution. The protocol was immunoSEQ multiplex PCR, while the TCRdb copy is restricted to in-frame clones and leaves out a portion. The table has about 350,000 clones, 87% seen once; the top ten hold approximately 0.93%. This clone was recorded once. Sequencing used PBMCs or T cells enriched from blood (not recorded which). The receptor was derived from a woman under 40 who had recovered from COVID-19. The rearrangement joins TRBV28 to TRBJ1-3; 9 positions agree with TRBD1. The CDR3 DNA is TGTGCCAGCAGTTTAAACAGGGGGCTGAACACCATATATTTT. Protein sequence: CASSLNRGLNTIYF.